A single sample is the source of the 20 T cell receptor beta chains below, sequenced in a study of response to subunit inactivated influenza vaccine. TCRdb re-called the RT-PCR reads with MiXCR, one entry per CDR3 protein. The data contain about 540,000 distinct CDR3 sequences, 20% to 25% of them singletons. The sample was also reused in another study, on T cells expressing NK-cell markers. That study reports: cDNA encoding TCR beta was synthesized via 5'RACE template switching incorporating UMIs.

Specimen: CD4+ T cells sorted from PBMCs, collected approximately 13 days after vaccination. These receptors were collected from a man over 45 who received an inactivated influenza vaccine.

This clonotype turned up a few times. V usage is TRBV28 and J usage is TRBJ2-2; 8 bases align to TRBD1. The CDR3 totals 15 residues. Losses at the gene ends were 4 bases for V and 5 bases for J; bases not matched to a gene: 6. In germline, CDR1 is MDHEN, CDR2 SYDVKM. The CDR3: CASSSGGAGTGELFF. The CDR3 DNA follows: TGTGCCAGCAGTTCAGGGGGCGCGGGAACCGGGGAGCTGTTTTTT.

This clonotype was counted a few times. The J gene is TRBJ2-1, the V gene TRBV10-3; TRBD1 agrees at 7 bases. Germline V gene data show CDR1 as ENHRY and CDR2 as SYGVKD. The CDR3 contains 14 residues. The V and J ends lost 4 bases and 11 bases, in that order; junction bases with no gene match: 11. CDR3 DNA sequence: TGTGCCATCAGTGGGGCGACAGGGTACGGACAGCAGTTCTTC. It encodes CAISGATGYGQQFF.

This clonotype was seen a handful of times. The chain carries TRBV6-5 and TRBJ1-4, with D possibly matching TRBD1 (6 bases). The germline V and J ends were trimmed by 0 bases and 11 bases, with 13 bases remaining between them. The CDR3 spans 14 residues. Germline V gene lookup returns CDR1 MNHEY and CDR2 SVGAGI. CDR3 region: CASSYSTGLGKLFF. CDR3 in DNA: TGTGCCAGCAGTTACTCGACAGGATTGGGGAAACTGTTTTTT.

The genes are TRBV7-2 and TRBJ2-1; 7 bases are a match to TRBD2. CDR1 is SGHTA and CDR2 is FQGNSA in the germline V gene. The CDR3 consists of 14 residues. J gave up 9 bases and V 2 bases, and 7 bases lay outside the gene matches. The CDR3 sequence is CASSLTAGAVEQFF. CDR3 DNA: TGTGCCAGCAGCTTAACGGCGGGAGCAGTTGAGCAGTTCTTC.

This rearrangement joins TRBV12-3 or TRBV12-4 to TRBJ2-7; D call uncertain. Trimming left V 6 bases short and J 4 bases short, with 7 bases between. This CDR3 is built from 11 residues. The CDR3 region is CASRLGYEQYF. CDR3 in DNA: TGTGCCAGCAGGCTAGGTTACGAGCAGTACTTC.

The rearrangement uses TRBV6-1 and TRBJ2-3; no definite D call. V dropped 2 bases and J dropped 6 bases, with 9 bases sitting between them. Germline CDR1 and CDR2: MNHNS and SASEGT. The CDR3 runs 13 residues. CDR3 bases: TGTGCCAGCAGTGAATGGGGTCCGGATACGCAGTATTTT. This codes for CASSEWGPDTQYF.

Only a few counts were recorded for this clonotype. The chain combines TRBV28 with TRBJ1-5; D is undetermined. Germline values: CDR1 MDHEN, CDR2 SYDVKM. CDR3 length: 16 residues. V shed 2 bases and J shed 0 bases, with 11 bases lying between them. Here the CDR3 reads CASSLQGLYSNQPQHF. CDR3 sequence (DNA): TGTGCCAGCAGTTTACAAGGGCTATATAGCAATCAGCCCCAGCATTTT.

V is TRBV24-1 and J is TRBJ2-5; the D is unclear. The germline V gene has CDR1 KGHDR and CDR2 SFDVKD. V lost 0 bases and J 5 bases, leaving 15 bases between the germline ends. This CDR3 has 16 residues. This CDR3 reads CATSDLQRAGPETQYF. The CDR3 DNA is TGTGCCACCAGTGATTTGCAAAGGGCAGGACCCGAGACCCAGTACTTC.

J is TRBJ2-5 and V is TRBV6-2 or TRBV6-3, with TRBD2 identical over 16 bases. Germline V lookup: CDR1 MNHEY, CDR2 SVGEGT. Unmatched junction bases numbered 2, after V lost 0 bases and J lost 4 bases. The CDR3 totals 17 residues. This chain's CDR3 is CASSYSGLAGGLETQYF. CDR3 DNA: TGTGCCAGCAGTTACTCGGGACTAGCGGGGGGGCTAGAGACCCAGTACTTC.

Only a few counts were recorded for this clonotype. The chain carries TRBV20-1 and TRBJ1-6; D uncertain. The CDR3 contains 13 residues. Looked up from germline, CDR1 is DFQATT and CDR2 is SNEGSKA (reference sequence). The V and J ends lost 2 bases and 3 bases respectively, with 5 bases between them. CDR3 coding DNA: TGCAGTGCTAGACAGCACTATAATTCACCCCTCCACTTT. Protein sequence: CSARQHYNSPLHF.

This clonotype occurred a few times. J is TRBJ1-6 and V is TRBV28, with a weak D call TRBD1 (6 bases). The germline CDR1 and CDR2 sequences are MDHEN and SYDVKM. The CDR3 length is 13 residues. The germline V and J ends were trimmed by 8 bases and 6 bases, with 11 bases remaining between them. In DNA, the CDR3 is TGTGCCAGCCAGGGGCTCCCTAATTCACCCCTCCACTTT. It specifies CASQGLPNSPLHF. Together with reference TRBV28 and TRBJ1-6, the CDR3 gives the full variable domain: DVKVTQSSRYLVKRTGEKVFLECVQDMDHENMFWYRQDPGLGLRLIYFSYDVKMKEKGDIPEGYSVSREKKERFSLILESASTNQTSMYLCASQGLPNSPLHFGNGTRLTVT.

V gene TRBV12-3 or TRBV12-4 combines with J gene TRBJ1-2; the D is unclear. Trimming shortened V by 1 base and J by 3 bases, and 9 bases separated the two germline ends. The length of the CDR3 is 14 residues. The CDR3 DNA reads as TGTGCCAGCAGTTTAGGTACAAGTCACTATGGCTACACCTTC. Its translation is CASSLGTSHYGYTF.

In this sample, this clonotype turned up a few times. The chain joins TRBV20-1 to TRBJ2-5, with 11 nucleotides matching TRBD2. This CDR3 is built from 16 residues. V shed 0 bases, J shed 5 bases, and the junction held 8 bases outside the gene matches. Per the germline V gene, CDR1 is DFQATT and CDR2 is SNEGSKA (reference sequence). CDR3 bases: TGCAGTGCTAGAGATCCCCTAGCGGGAGGAACGGAGACCCAGTACTTC. Amino acid sequence: CSARDPLAGGTETQYF.

This clonotype was seen a few times. The J gene is TRBJ2-3, the V gene TRBV5-1, with D possibly called TRBD1 or TRBD2 (7 bases each). The V end was cut by 7 bases, the J end by 6 bases, with 21 bases between. The germline V gene encodes CDR1 SGHRS and CDR2 YFSETQ. CDR3 length equals 15 residues. The CDR3 reads CASHDRAQGGDTQYF. Written as DNA, the CDR3 is TGCGCCAGCCACGACAGGGCCCAGGGAGGGGATACGCAGTATTTT.

The chain employs TRBV27 and TRBJ1-2, with D perhaps matching TRBD1 (6 bases). This CDR3 contains 17 residues. The germline CDR1 and CDR2 sequences are MNHEY and SMNVEV (reference sequence). The V gene lost 3 bases and the J gene lost 0 bases, with 17 bases spanning the gap. Written as DNA, the CDR3 is TGTGCCAGCAGTTTCCGGGTGGGGGGCAGTCCTAACTATGGCTACACCTTC. It yields the protein CASSFRVGGSPNYGYTF.

This clonotype appeared a single time. The V gene is TRBV4-2, the J gene TRBJ2-1; D call uncertain. Trimming took off 2 bases at V and 5 bases at J, with 13 bases between the two ends. This CDR3 has 15 residues. CDR1 and CDR2 from the germline V gene are LGHNA and YNFKEQ. The CDR3 DNA is TGTGCCAGCAGCCAAACATCCGGGCTCCACAATGAGCAGTTCTTC. Protein sequence: CASSQTSGLHNEQFF.

This clonotype was recorded a few times. CDR3 nucleotide sequence: TGTGCCATCAGTGAGGCGGGAAGAAGCTCCTACGAGCAGTACTTC. Protein product: CAISEAGRSSYEQYF. This chain links TRBV10-3 with TRBJ2-7; a weak D match, TRBD2 (6 bases). Germline lookup yields CDR1 ENHRY and CDR2 SYGVKD. V was shortened by 2 bases and J by 0 bases, with 11 bases between the two germline ends. CDR3 length: 15 residues.

There are a few counts of this clonotype. This sequence joins TRBV9 and TRBJ2-1; 12 positions agree with TRBD2. V gave up 0 bases and J gave up 7 bases; unmatched junction bases: 5. This CDR3 has 16 amino acids. In germline, CDR1 is SGDLS, CDR2 YYNGEE. CDR3 in amino acids: CASSVGSSGRGNEQFF. CDR3 nucleotides: TGTGCCAGCAGCGTAGGATCTAGCGGGAGGGGAAATGAGCAGTTCTTC.

The CDR3 reads CAIRGTEGRHSYEQYF. The CDR3 region has the DNA TGTGCCATCAGGGGGACAGAGGGTCGTCATTCCTACGAGCAGTACTTC. The chain carries TRBV10-3 and TRBJ2-7; 7 nucleotides match TRBD1. This CDR3 region has 16 residues. Trimming cost V 6 bases and J 1 base; bases outside gene matches: 12. Germline CDR1 ENHRY, CDR2 SYGVKD.

The rearrangement uses TRBV15 and TRBJ2-2; no reliable D call. This CDR3 spans 16 amino acids. Germline V gene sequence: CDR1 LNHNV, CDR2 YYDKDF (reference sequence). V gave up 0 bases and J gave up 2 bases, with 10 bases separating them. The CDR3 reads CATSRDSAVNTGELFF. Here the CDR3 DNA reads TGTGCCACCAGCAGAGATTCGGCGGTTAACACCGGGGAGCTGTTTTTT.